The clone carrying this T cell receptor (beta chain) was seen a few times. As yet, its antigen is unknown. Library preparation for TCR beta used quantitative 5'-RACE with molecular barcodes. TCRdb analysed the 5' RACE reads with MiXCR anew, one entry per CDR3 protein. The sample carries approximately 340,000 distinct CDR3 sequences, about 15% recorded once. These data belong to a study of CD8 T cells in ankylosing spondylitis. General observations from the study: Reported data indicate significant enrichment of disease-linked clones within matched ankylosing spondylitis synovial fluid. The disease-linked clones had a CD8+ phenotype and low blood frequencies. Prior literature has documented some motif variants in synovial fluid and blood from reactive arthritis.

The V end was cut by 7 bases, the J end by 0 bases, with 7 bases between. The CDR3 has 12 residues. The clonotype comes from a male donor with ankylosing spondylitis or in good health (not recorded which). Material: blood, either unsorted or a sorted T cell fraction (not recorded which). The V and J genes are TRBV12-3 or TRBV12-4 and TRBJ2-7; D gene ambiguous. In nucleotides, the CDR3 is TGTGCCAGCACCTCGGACTCCTACGAGCAGTACTTC. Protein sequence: CASTSDSYEQYF.